This entry features one T cell receptor (beta chain) sequence. The antigen is unknown. This specimen belongs to a study of graft-versus-host responses after intestinal transplantation. Sequencing was performed with immunoSEQ multiplex PCR; in TCRdb, only in-frame clones are kept and a portion is missing. The table records approximately 92,000 clones, under 95% of them present only once. The CDR3 spans 15 residues. CDR1 and CDR2 from the germline V gene are SGDLS and YYNGEE. V lost 0 bases to trimming and J lost 7 bases, with 11 bases between them. Source: unstimulated CD8+ T cells sorted from spleen or lymph node cells, taken before intestinal transplant. The clonotype originates from a human donor who received an intestinal transplant. The chain recombines TRBV9 with TRBJ1-6; unclear D gene. In nucleotides, the CDR3 is TGTGCCAGCAGCGTAGAGGACGTTATCAATTCACCCCTCCACTTT. Its protein is CASSVEDVINSPLHF. Supplemented by reference TRBV9 and TRBJ1-6, the full variable domain reads DSGVTQTPKHLITATGQRVTLRCSPRSGDLSVYWYQQSLDQGLQFLIQYYNGEERAKGNILERFSAQQFPDLHSELNLSSLELGDSALYFCASSVEDVINSPLHFGNGTRLTVT.